This T cell receptor beta chain was profiled in a study of blood T cell repertoires in COVID-19. Whole-study context: Some COVID-19 samples were acute and others convalescent; all came from the United States, Italy and Spain. PBMCs, B-cell-depleted T cells, or T cells provided the cDNA or gDNA that made up the material.

In the original workflow: Cell counts per sample came from amplifying reference gene primers. Assay used: immunoSEQ multiplex PCR; TCRdb lists only in-frame clones, some missing. From that table come the V and J calls and clone size; the DNA was used to work out D and trimming. The sample includes roughly 210,000 clones, under 90% of them seen just once. Specimen: peripheral blood. The sequence derives from a woman of 80 years or more with COVID-19, enrolled during active disease.

CDR3 coding DNA: TGTGCCAGCAGCCAAGAGGTGGACAGGGCAGACTCTGGAAACACCATATATTTT. Its protein is CASSQEVDRADSGNTIYF. The chain links TRBV3-1 (or the pseudogene TRBV3-2) to TRBJ1-3; 8 bases are a match to TRBD1. Germline assignment: CDR1 LGHDT and CDR2 YNNKEL (reference sequence). CDR3 size: 18 residues. Trimming cost V 0 bases and J 0 bases; bases outside gene matches: 7.